The 13 T cell receptor beta chains below all came from one sample that was sequenced in a study of blood T cell repertoires in COVID-19. Data came from immunoSEQ multiplex PCR; TCRdb stores just in-frame clones and leaves some out. The table includes around 130,000 clones, about four fifths detected once. Sequencing was done on a sample of peripheral blood. The source is a man aged 80 or over with acute or convalescent COVID-19.

CDR3 DNA sequence: TGTGCCAGCAGTCCGACAGGGGCGGATGAAAAACTGTTTTTT. Translation: CASSPTGADEKLFF. The V call is TRBV2, the J call TRBJ1-4, with 8 nucleotides matching TRBD1. With 5 bases clipped from V and 6 bases from J, the junction kept 5 bases outside the gene matches. The CDR3 has 14 residues. The V gene's germline CDR1 is SNHLY and CDR2 FYNNEI.

This clone was seen just once. The rearrangement uses TRBV7-9 and TRBJ1-1; no firm D call. The CDR3 has 14 residues. Looked up from germline, CDR1 is SEHNR and CDR2 is FQNEAQ (reference sequence). Between the trimmed V and J ends, which lost 1 base and 1 base, there was a span of 7 bases. CDR3 DNA sequence: TGTGCCAGCAGCTTAGTTAAGAGGAACACTGAAGCTTTCTTT. Its translation is CASSLVKRNTEAFF.

V and J are TRBV6-6 and TRBJ2-5; perhaps TRBD1 as D (6 bases). Trimming removed 5 bases from V and 5 bases from J, with 18 bases in between. The germline V gene encodes CDR1 MNHNY and CDR2 SVGAGI (reference sequence). CDR3 size: 15 residues. CDR3 in DNA: TGTGCCAGCAGTCAAGGACAGAAAATAAGGGAGACCCAGTACTTC. Amino acid sequence: CASSQGQKIRETQYF.

This chain links TRBV20-1 with TRBJ2-5, with 7 bases aligning to TRBD1. Germline CDR1 DFQATT, CDR2 SNEGSKA (reference sequence). V was clipped by 3 bases and J by 0 bases; unmatched bases: 4. The CDR3 runs 14 residues. The chain's CDR3 is CSASFQGDQETQYF. CDR3 DNA: TGCAGTGCTAGTTTTCAGGGGGACCAAGAGACCCAGTACTTC.

This clone was seen only once. Here the CDR3 DNA reads TGTGCCATCAGTAGAGAAGCGGGGAGCACAGATACGCAGTATTTT. This gives the protein CAISREAGSTDTQYF. The V and J genes are TRBV10-3 and TRBJ2-3; 7 bases line up with TRBD2. V lost 5 bases to trimming and J lost 0 bases; unmatched junction nucleotides: 5. The CDR3 runs to 15 residues. The germline gives CDR1 ENHRY, CDR2 SYGVKD.

The chain employs TRBV7-9 and TRBJ1-2, with 9 nucleotides matching TRBD1. The CDR3 runs to 14 residues. From germline, CDR1 is SEHNR and CDR2 FQNEAQ (reference sequence). The V gene end was trimmed by 3 bases and the J gene end by 9 bases; junction bases not matched to a gene: 8. For the CDR3, the DNA is TGTGCCAGCAGCTTGGGGACAGGGAACTCTCGCTACACCTTC. This gives the protein CASSLGTGNSRYTF.

The chain is built from TRBV19 and TRBJ2-3; TRBD1 matches 10 bases. The V segment lost 6 bases and the J segment 4 bases; nucleotides outside the gene matches: 4. This CDR3 has 14 amino acids. Germline V gene lookup returns CDR1 LNHDA and CDR2 SQIVND (reference sequence). DNA of the CDR3: TGTGCCAGTAGCGACAGGGGGCGAGCAGATACGCAGTATTTT. It encodes CASSDRGRADTQYF.

This chain connects TRBV5-1 to TRBJ2-5; 12 bases are shared with TRBD1. The germline CDR1 and CDR2 sequences are SGHRS and YFSETQ. V dropped 4 bases and J dropped 5; count of bases not matched to a gene: 6. The CDR3 runs to 15 residues. In DNA, the CDR3 is TGCGCCAGCAGCCGCGGGACAGGGGGCAGGGAGACCCAGTACTTC. As protein: CASSRGTGGRETQYF.

This clone was seen a few times. The rearrangement joins TRBV19 to TRBJ2-6; D is unresolved. The CDR3 runs to 14 residues. CDR1 and CDR2 (germline): LNHDA, SQIVND (reference sequence). Trimming stripped 6 bases from V and 0 bases from J, with 6 bases between. The CDR3 nucleotides are TGTGCCAGTAGAAGCCTCTCTGGGGCCAACGTCCTGACTTTC. Translating gives CASRSLSGANVLTF.

This rearrangement joins TRBV3-1 (or the pseudogene TRBV3-2) to TRBJ1-4, with TRBD1 as a possible D gene (6 bases). The V gene lost 4 bases and the J gene lost 7 bases, with 16 bases spanning the gap. In germline, CDR1 is LGHDT, CDR2 YNNKEL (reference sequence). The CDR3 spans 15 residues. The CDR3 spells CASSLPGGRPEKLFF. In DNA, the CDR3 is TGTGCCAGCAGCCTCCCCGGGGGGCGTCCTGAAAAACTGTTTTTT.

As DNA, the CDR3 is TGTGCCAGCAGCCAGTCAACGGACAGGGGGCGCCCCGGAGATACGCAGTATTTT. Protein product: CASSQSTDRGRPGDTQYF. This chain connects TRBV5-6 to TRBJ2-3; 11 bases match TRBD1. Germline loops: CDR1 SGHDT, CDR2 YYEEEE. The CDR3 runs 18 residues. With V trimmed by 4 bases and J by 5 bases, 15 bases remained unmatched. The full variable domain, its missing parts supplied by reference TRBV5-6 and TRBJ2-3, is DAGVTQSPTHLIKTRGQQVTLRCSPKSGHDTVSWYQQALGQGPQFIFQYYEEEERQRGNFPDRFSGHQFPNYSSELNVNALLLGDSALYLCASSQSTDRGRPGDTQYFGPGTRLTVL.

This clone was seen only a few times. The chain links TRBV28 to TRBJ1-6; tentative D call: TRBD1 (6 bases). In germline, CDR1 is MDHEN, CDR2 SYDVKM. Between the trimmed V and J ends, which lost 5 bases and 9 bases, there was a span of 11 bases. CDR3 length: 13 residues. CDR3 in amino acids: CASSTGFSSPLHF. CDR3 DNA: TGTGCCAGCAGTACAGGGTTTTCTTCACCCCTCCACTTT.

The chain links TRBV3-1 (or the pseudogene TRBV3-2) to TRBJ2-3; 10 nucleotides align to TRBD1. The CDR3 contains 14 residues. The junction had 4 bases not matched to a gene; V was cut back by 6 bases and J by 4 bases. Germline loops: CDR1 LGHDT, CDR2 YNNKEL (reference sequence). The chain's CDR3 is CASRDRGYADTQYF. CDR3 nucleotide sequence: TGTGCCAGCAGGGACAGGGGGTACGCAGATACGCAGTATTTT.